These 18 T cell receptor beta chains share one sample of origin, sequenced in a study of Ad26.COV2.S vaccination and SARS-CoV-2 variants. TCRdb keeps only in-frame clones here, not all; method: immunoSEQ multiplex PCR. The sample records 200,000 to 250,000 clones, around nine tenths being singletons. As to treatment: roughly 18 received Ad26.COV2.S at low or high dose, single or two shots; roughly 5 received placebo; per-sample allocation not given. Vaccine and placebo recipients were sampled on day 63 after the first injection. This sample comprised peripheral blood, obtained in a trial of Ad26.COV2.S vaccine versus placebo. These receptors all come from a person between 18 and 59 years old who received the Ad26.COV2.S COVID-19 vaccine or a placebo.

The CDR3 nucleotides read TGTGCCAGCAGCCTACCTGGACTAGCGTACACCGGGGAGCTGTTTTTT. This sequence encodes CASSLPGLAYTGELFF. The V call is TRBV14, the J call TRBJ2-2, with 9 bases identical to TRBD2. V trimming: 4 bases; J trimming: 3 bases; junction bases outside the gene matches: 6. Per germline, CDR1 SGHDN and CDR2 FVKESK. The CDR3 length is 16 residues.

This clone occurred a few times. The V call is TRBV30, the J call TRBJ1-2; D unresolved. CDR3 length: 15 residues. Germline CDR1 GTSNPN, CDR2 SVGIG (reference sequence). Trimming took 2 bases from V and 0 from J, leaving 13 bases between them. The CDR3 DNA follows: TGTGCCTGGAGTAGGGCAGATCTCTCTAACTATGGCTACACCTTC. It yields the protein CAWSRADLSNYGYTF. The full variable domain, rest sourced from reference TRBV30 and TRBJ1-2, is SQTIHQWPATLVQPVGSPLSLECTVEGTSNPNLYWYRQAAGRGLQLLFYSVGIGQISSEVPQNLSASRPQDRQFILSSKKLLLSDSGFYLCAWSRADLSNYGYTFGSGTRLTVV.

The chain combines TRBV29-1 with TRBJ2-2, with TRBD2 matching over 11 bases. The length of the CDR3 is 18 residues. V was pared by 7 bases and J by 1 base, with 14 bases of the junction left unmatched. Germline CDR1 SQVTM, CDR2 ANQGSEA. The CDR3 reads CSATRRLAGGQNTGELFF. DNA for the CDR3: TGCAGCGCCACCCGGCGTCTAGCGGGGGGTCAGAACACCGGGGAGCTGTTTTTT.

The chain carries TRBV30 and TRBJ2-3; 7 bases match TRBD1. CDR1 is GTSNPN, CDR2 SVGIG, per germline (reference sequence). Germline trimming cut 2 bases from V and 1 base from J; bases unmatched to any gene: 12. There are 17 residues in the CDR3. This CDR3 reads CAWSKGFRGSRTDTQYF. CDR3 DNA sequence: TGTGCCTGGAGTAAGGGGTTCAGGGGGTCCCGCACAGATACGCAGTATTTT.

The chain uses TRBV11-1 and TRBJ2-5; either TRBD1 or TRBD2 may supply D (5 bases each). V was pared by 5 bases and J by 6 bases, with 16 bases between. The germline gives CDR1 SGHAT, CDR2 FQDESV (reference sequence). The CDR3 is made up of 14 amino acids. This CDR3 reads CASSRDPADQTQYF. Here the CDR3 DNA reads TGTGCCAGCAGCCGGGACCCAGCCGATCAGACCCAGTACTTC. Looking up the rest from reference TRBV11-1 and TRBJ2-5 gives the full variable domain: EAEVAQSPRYKITEKSQAVAFWCDPISGHATLYWYRQILGQGPELLVQFQDESVVDDSQLPKDRFSAERLKGVDSTLKIQPAELGDSAMYLCASSRDPADQTQYFGPGTRLLVL.

This chain joins TRBV3-1 (or the pseudogene TRBV3-2) and TRBJ1-3; D remains unclear. This CDR3 comprises 12 residues. Germline loops: CDR1 LGHDT, CDR2 YNNKEL (reference sequence). V lost 0 bases, J lost 9 bases, and 6 bases lay in between. This chain's CDR3 is CASSQERITIYF. CDR3 DNA: TGTGCCAGCAGCCAAGAACGGATCACCATATATTTT.

The chain joins TRBV12-3 or TRBV12-4 to TRBJ2-7; 8 bases align to TRBD1. Losses at the gene ends were 5 bases for V and 4 bases for J; bases not matched to a gene: 1. The CDR3 loop spans 12 amino acids. Written as DNA, the CDR3 is TGTGCCAGCAGTCGACAGGGGTACGAGCAGTACTTC. Its translation: CASSRQGYEQYF.

V and J are TRBV6-2 or TRBV6-3 and TRBJ1-6, with D possibly being TRBD1 (5 bases). V gave up 6 bases and J gave up 9 bases, with 18 bases separating them. The CDR3 runs 15 residues. Germline values: CDR1 MNHEY, CDR2 SVGEGT. CDR3 loop: CASSRPGTNGSPLHF. In DNA, the CDR3 is TGTGCCAGCAGCCGACCCGGGACCAACGGTTCACCCCTCCACTTT.

The V gene is TRBV24-1, the J gene TRBJ2-6; tentatively, D is TRBD2 (5 bases). The CDR3 sequence is 16 residues long. V shed 2 bases and J shed 1 base, with 8 bases lying between them. The germline CDR1 and CDR2 sequences are KGHDR and SFDVKD. This chain's CDR3 is CATSDSKRSGANVLTF. The CDR3 DNA reads as TGTGCCACCAGTGATTCTAAGCGGTCTGGGGCCAACGTCCTGACTTTC.

The chain joins TRBV28 to TRBJ1-1, with TRBD1 as a possible D gene (6 bases). V lost 3 bases, J lost 5 bases, and 16 bases lay in between. This CDR3 region has 15 residues. Germline loops: CDR1 MDHEN, CDR2 SYDVKM. The CDR3 DNA sequence: TGTGCCAGCAGTTTGCCCGGGGCGCAGGGGACTGAAGCTTTCTTT. Its protein is CASSLPGAQGTEAFF.

This clone turned up a few times. The rearrangement joins TRBV3-1 (or the pseudogene TRBV3-2) to TRBJ1-2; the D gene is possibly TRBD1 (6 bases). Germline-derived CDR1 and CDR2 are LGHDT and YNNKEL (reference sequence). V lost 1 base and J 4 bases, leaving 10 bases between the germline ends. The length of the CDR3 is 14 residues. As DNA, the CDR3 is TGTGCCAGCAGCCAAGCACAGGGAGTCTATGGCTACACCTTC. This encodes CASSQAQGVYGYTF.

The chain uses TRBV5-1 and TRBJ2-3; 7 bases agree with TRBD1. V dropped 7 bases and J dropped 6; count of bases not matched to a gene: 14. Germline V gene sequence: CDR1 SGHRS, CDR2 YFSETQ. The CDR3 spans 15 residues. In DNA form, the CDR3 reads TGCGCCAGCTTTCCAGGGGGTAGCCACGGTGATACGCAGTATTTT. Translation gives CASFPGGSHGDTQYF.

The chain recombines TRBV30 with TRBJ2-7, with D hard to call. CDR3 size: 15 residues. Germline CDR1 and CDR2: GTSNPN and SVGIG (reference sequence). V lost 4 bases, J lost 2 bases, and 18 bases lay in between. Written as DNA, the CDR3 is TGTGCCTGGAAAGGTCTCGGCAAAACGACCTACGAGCAGTACTTC. Protein: CAWKGLGKTTYEQYF.

The genes are TRBV6-2 or TRBV6-3 and TRBJ2-1, with TRBD2 as a possible D gene (6 bases). Deletions cut 5 bases from V and 6 bases from J, with 17 bases between. Germline V gene data show CDR1 as MNHEY and CDR2 as SVGEGT. The CDR3 extends over 15 amino acids. The CDR3 DNA follows: TGTGCCAGCAGTCCGGTGGAGGGAAGGGGCAATGAGCAGTTCTTC. Residues: CASSPVEGRGNEQFF.

The chain joins TRBV10-3 to TRBJ2-1, with D perhaps matching TRBD2 (6 bases). The germline V gene has CDR1 ENHRY and CDR2 SYGVKD. Trimming took off 10 bases at V and 2 bases at J, with 18 bases between the two ends. This CDR3 contains 15 residues. The DNA for the CDR3 is TGTGCCACCCGGGACTCCCTGGGAACCTACAATGAGCAGTTCTTC. Translated: CATRDSLGTYNEQFF.

The J gene is TRBJ1-1, the V gene TRBV20-1; D might be TRBD1 (5 bases). Trimming shortened V by 5 bases and J by 1 base, and 5 bases separated the two germline ends. There are 11 residues in the CDR3. Germline-derived CDR1 and CDR2 are DFQATT and SNEGSKA (reference sequence). CDR3 region: CSAGQNTEAFF. The CDR3 DNA follows: TGCAGTGCTGGACAGAACACTGAAGCTTTCTTT.

CDR3 DNA: TGCGCCAGCAGTGAAGGCCCAGGACCTGGAAACACCATATATTTT. Its translation is CASSEGPGPGNTIYF. The rearrangement uses TRBV10-2 and TRBJ1-3; D gene unclear. Between the trimmed V and J ends, which lost 3 bases and 2 bases, there was a span of 11 bases. This CDR3 is 15 amino acids long. Per the germline V gene, CDR1 is WSHSY and CDR2 is SAAADI.

This clone was counted only a few times. The V and J genes are TRBV7-9 and TRBJ1-1, with D possibly TRBD1 on 6 matching bases. There are 15 residues in the CDR3. From germline, CDR1 is SEHNR and CDR2 FQNEAQ (reference sequence). Trimming took 5 bases from V and 5 from J, leaving 18 bases between them. The CDR3 sequence is CASSLQSGVGTEAFF. CDR3 DNA sequence: TGTGCCAGCAGCCTTCAATCAGGGGTTGGGACTGAAGCTTTCTTT.